Below, 9 T cell receptor beta chains from the same sample are listed, as sequenced in a study of regulatory T cells in long-lasting Graves disease. Relying on iRepertoire HTBI primers and Arm-PCR of CDR3 regions, the team built TCR beta libraries. TCRdb analysed the multiplex PCR reads with MiXCR anew, one entry per CDR3 protein. The table records 400,000 or so distinct CDR3 sequences, about a quarter of them present only once. Time point given: persistent/refractory GD, antithyroid drugs over 5 years with positive TRAb. PBMCs were the source of the RNA used for TCR sequencing. Sequencing used peripheral blood mononuclear cells (PBMCs), obtained when the disease was refractory, from a patient treated with antithyroid drugs. These receptors were collected from a female donor with Graves disease.

This clonotype was counted only a few times. This chain uses TRBV28 with TRBJ1-1; D is unclear. Germline assignment: CDR1 MDHEN and CDR2 SYDVKM. The CDR3 runs 13 residues. V was pared by 5 bases and J by 7 bases, with 14 bases between. The CDR3 DNA is TGTGCCAGCAGTGTAGTGGGCAGGATTGAAGCTTTCTTT. This translates into CASSVVGRIEAFF.

This clonotype showed up many times. The J gene is TRBJ1-6, the V gene TRBV28; no clear D. Trimming took 3 bases from V and 0 from J, leaving 9 bases between them. The CDR3 has 16 residues. CDR1 is MDHEN and CDR2 is SYDVKM in the germline V gene. This chain's CDR3 is CASSFGRSSYNSPLHF. Written as DNA, the CDR3 is TGTGCCAGCAGTTTTGGACGGAGCTCCTATAATTCACCCCTCCACTTT. The variable domain in full, with the rest retrieved from reference TRBV28 and TRBJ1-6, is DVKVTQSSRYLVKRTGEKVFLECVQDMDHENMFWYRQDPGLGLRLIYFSYDVKMKEKGDIPEGYSVSREKKERFSLILESASTNQTSMYLCASSFGRSSYNSPLHFGNGTRLTVT.

This clonotype was seen a handful of times. The chain couples TRBV9 to TRBJ1-2; a weak D match, TRBD1 (5 bases). Germline V gene lookup returns CDR1 SGDLS and CDR2 YYNGEE. The CDR3 length is 17 residues. Between the trimmed V and J ends, which lost 0 bases and 3 bases, there was a span of 18 bases. CDR3 region: CASSVAEWTLTDYGYTF. CDR3 coding DNA: TGTGCCAGCAGCGTAGCTGAGTGGACACTCACTGACTATGGCTACACCTTC.

This clonotype was counted a few times. The J gene is TRBJ2-7, the V gene TRBV28; 7 nucleotides match TRBD1. CDR3 length: 14 residues. Germline V gene lookup returns CDR1 MDHEN and CDR2 SYDVKM. The V gene end was trimmed by 1 base and the J gene end by 6 bases; junction bases not matched to a gene: 6. The CDR3 reads CASSLSGTAGEQYF. In DNA, the CDR3 is TGTGCCAGCAGTTTATCCGGGACAGCTGGCGAGCAGTACTTC.

This clonotype appeared many times. V is TRBV28 and J is TRBJ2-5, with 8 bases matching TRBD1. V lost 5 bases to trimming and J lost 5 bases; unmatched junction nucleotides: 10. The CDR3 is made up of 15 amino acids. Germline-derived CDR1 and CDR2 are MDHEN and SYDVKM. This CDR3 reads CASSKSRGRRETQYF. CDR3 sequence (DNA): TGTGCCAGCAGTAAGAGCAGGGGGCGCAGGGAGACCCAGTACTTC.

This chain links TRBV7-2 with TRBJ1-1; D call uncertain. V was trimmed by 4 bases and J by 0 bases, leaving 6 bases between them. Germline V CDR1 and CDR2: SGHTA, FQGNSA. CDR3 length equals 13 residues. The CDR3 nucleotides read TGTGCCAGCAGCTCGAAGGTGAACACTGAAGCTTTCTTT. This gives the protein CASSSKVNTEAFF.

V usage is TRBV19 and J usage is TRBJ2-2; the D call may be TRBD1 or TRBD2 (5 bases each). This CDR3 spans 17 amino acids. Trimming removed 1 base from V and 0 bases from J, with 12 bases in between. Germline loops: CDR1 LNHDA, CDR2 SQIVND (reference sequence). The CDR3 sequence: CASSIGGRDANTGELFF. DNA of the CDR3: TGTGCCAGTAGTATAGGAGGCCGGGACGCGAACACCGGGGAGCTGTTTTTT.

This clonotype came up many times. J is TRBJ1-3 and V is TRBV28, with D uncertain. Trimming pared 8 bases from V and 0 bases from J, leaving 11 bases between. CDR1 and CDR2 (germline): MDHEN, SYDVKM. The CDR3 is 14 residues long. The CDR3 coding sequence is TGTGCCAGCGCGGGCCATACCTCTGGAAACACCATATATTTT. This gives the protein CASAGHTSGNTIYF.

J is TRBJ1-5 and V is TRBV5-1, with TRBD1 matching 9 bases. The V and J ends lost 2 bases and 7 bases, in that order; junction bases with no gene match: 16. CDR1 SGHRS and CDR2 YFSETQ come from the germline V gene. The CDR3 runs 18 residues. CDR3 DNA sequence: TGCGCCAGCAGCTTTAGTCCGTCCGGGACAGGGAATAAACAGCCCCAGCATTTT. Its translation: CASSFSPSGTGNKQPQHF.